The 26 T cell receptor beta chains below were found in one sample sequenced in a study of vaccination and CD4 T cells after COVID-19. For these receptors, no antigen is known. Cultured CD4+ T-cell DNA underwent Oncomine TCR Beta short-read sequencing. TCRdb reprocessed the PCR reads with MiXCR, giving one entry per CDR3 protein. The data contain 15,000 to 25,000 distinct CDR3 sequences, about two fifths of them singletons. The treatment was: roughly 11-day PBMC culture with coronavirus spike peptide pools or control peptides (ViraFEST assay). Sequencing was done on a sample of cultured CD4+ T cells from blood. The receptors shown here come from a human donor with COVID-19.

This clonotype appeared a few times. V is TRBV24-1 and J is TRBJ2-7, with 9 nucleotides matching TRBD2. The V segment lost 4 bases and the J segment 4 bases; nucleotides outside the gene matches: 10. Germline V gene data show CDR1 as KGHDR and CDR2 as SFDVKD. CDR3 length: 16 amino acids. DNA of the CDR3: TGTGCCACCAGTGACGCCTCAGCGGGGGGCTTATACGAGCAGTACTTC. Translation gives CATSDASAGGLYEQYF.

This clonotype was seen more than once but under ten times. The chain carries TRBV20-1 and TRBJ2-5; perhaps TRBD2 as D (5 bases). CDR1 is DFQATT and CDR2 is SNEGSKA in the germline V gene (reference sequence). CDR3 length: 13 residues. Trimming removed 2 bases at V and 0 bases at J, with 7 bases between. The CDR3 spells CSARRGYQETQYF. CDR3 DNA sequence: TGCAGTGCTAGACGCGGGTACCAAGAGACCCAGTACTTC.

This chain links TRBV11-2 with TRBJ2-1; either TRBD1 or TRBD2 may fit D (6 bases each). The CDR3 totals 15 residues. Trimming left V 3 bases short and J 4 bases short, with 13 bases between. In germline, CDR1 is SGHAT, CDR2 FQNNGV. This CDR3 is CASSFEGGPYNEQFF. CDR3 in DNA: TGTGCCAGCAGCTTTGAGGGGGGCCCATACAATGAGCAGTTCTTC.

V is TRBV7-2 and J is TRBJ2-7; TRBD2 aligns across 11 bases. Germline V gives CDR1 SGHTA, CDR2 FQGNSA. V lost 5 bases, J lost 2 bases, and 5 bases stayed unmatched. This CDR3 is built from 15 residues. CDR3 sequence: CASSEGTSGPYEQYF. CDR3 bases: TGTGCCAGCAGCGAAGGGACTAGCGGACCCTACGAGCAGTACTTC.

V usage is TRBV6-1 and J usage is TRBJ2-1, with 7 bases fitting TRBD2. J gave up 3 bases and V 10 bases, and 6 bases lay outside the gene matches. This CDR3 is 13 amino acids long. Germline V CDR1 and CDR2: MNHNS, SASEGT. The CDR3 loop is CATKSGVYNEQFF. Here the CDR3 DNA reads TGTGCCACCAAGAGCGGGGTCTACAATGAGCAGTTCTTC.

In this sample, this clonotype turned up a few times. This chain joins TRBV7-2 and TRBJ1-3; TRBD1 might be the D (6 bases). CDR1 and CDR2 from the germline V gene are SGHTA and FQGNSA. The length of the CDR3 is 16 residues. Trimming removed 5 bases from V and 0 bases from J, with 14 bases in between. CDR3 loop: CASSLRTVSSGNTIYF. DNA for the CDR3: TGTGCCAGCAGCCTTCGGACAGTTAGCTCTGGAAACACCATATATTTT.

There are a few counts of this clonotype. The chain carries TRBV7-2 and TRBJ1-5; 8 positions agree with TRBD1. Trimming at V came to 1 base and at J to 7 bases, leaving 3 bases not matched to a gene. The germline CDR1 and CDR2 sequences are SGHTA and FQGNSA. The CDR3 extends over 14 amino acids. The DNA of the CDR3 is TGTGCCAGCAGCTTAGGCGGACAGGGACAGCCCCAGCATTTT. This gives the protein CASSLGGQGQPQHF.

This clonotype was picked up a small number of times. V usage is TRBV7-2 and J usage is TRBJ1-5; tentative D call: TRBD1 (6 bases). The germline V gene encodes CDR1 SGHTA and CDR2 FQGNSA. The CDR3 length is 15 residues. Trimming took off 2 bases at V and 0 bases at J, with 8 bases between the two ends. The CDR3 loop reads CASSLQGNSNQPQHF. CDR3 nucleotides: TGTGCCAGCAGCTTACAGGGGAATAGCAATCAGCCCCAGCATTTT.

The rearrangement uses TRBV5-1 and TRBJ2-5; 12 bases match TRBD1. V lost 6 bases to trimming and J lost 5 bases; unmatched junction nucleotides: 8. This CDR3 spans 15 amino acids. Germline V CDR1 and CDR2: SGHRS, YFSETQ. Here the CDR3 reads CASTGTGGSVETQYF. The CDR3 DNA is TGCGCCAGCACCGGGACAGGGGGCTCCGTGGAGACCCAGTACTTC. Based on the CDR3 plus reference TRBV5-1 and TRBJ2-5, the full variable domain is KAGVTQTPRYLIKTRGQQVTLSCSPISGHRSVSWYQQTPGQGLQFLFEYFSETQRNKGNFPGRFSGRQFSNSRSEMNVSTLELGDSALYLCASTGTGGSVETQYFGPGTRLLVL.

Remarks on this clonotype: Compared with germline, one end of the junction differs, possibly owing to a read error. The chain carries TRBV4-2 and TRBJ1-1; D remains unclear. CDR1 is LGHNA, CDR2 YNFKEQ, per germline. The CDR3 is made up of 13 amino acids. The CDR3 nucleotides read TGTGCCAGCAGTCAAGAAGGCCTGACTGAAGCTTTCTTT. Translation: CASSQEGLTEAFF.

The sample holds a few counts of this clonotype. This sequence joins TRBV20-1 and TRBJ1-2, with D hard to call. V lost 0 bases and J 6 bases, leaving 11 bases between the germline ends. The CDR3 contains 13 residues. The germline gives CDR1 DFQATT, CDR2 SNEGSKA (reference sequence). CDR3 in DNA: TGCAGTGCTAGAGATTGGCCAGGAGATGGCTACACCTTC. Encoded protein: CSARDWPGDGYTF.

The rearrangement links TRBV15 to TRBJ2-7; a possible D gene is TRBD1 (6 bases). CDR1 and CDR2 from the germline V gene are LNHNV and YYDKDF (reference sequence). This CDR3 has 16 amino acids. Trimming shortened V by 1 base and J by 2 bases, and 15 bases separated the two germline ends. The DNA of the CDR3 is TGTGCCACCAGCAGAGTAGACGACACAGGGACCTACGAGCAGTACTTC. It specifies CATSRVDDTGTYEQYF. Full variable domain (rest looked up from reference TRBV15 and TRBJ2-7): DAMVIQNPRYQVTQFGKPVTLSCSQTLNHNVMYWYQQKSSQAPKLLFHYYDKDFNNEADTPDNFQSRRPNTSFCFLDIRSPGLGDTAMYLCATSRVDDTGTYEQYFGPGTRLTVT.

The chain joins TRBV6-1 to TRBJ1-1; 8 bases match TRBD1. Trimming at V came to 4 bases and at J to 0 bases, leaving 1 base not matched to a gene. Germline CDR1 reads MNHNS; CDR2 reads SASEGT. This CDR3 contains 14 residues. Written as DNA, the CDR3 is TGTGCCAGCAGTGTGGACAGGGTGAACACTGAAGCTTTCTTT. As protein: CASSVDRVNTEAFF.

The V and J genes are TRBV20-1 and TRBJ2-7; unclear D gene. The CDR3 is made up of 14 amino acids. With 5 bases removed from V and 2 bases from J, the gap between germline ends came to 16 bases. CDR1 DFQATT and CDR2 SNEGSKA come from the germline V gene (reference sequence). DNA of the CDR3: TGCAGTGCTGGCCTGGGGTTTAGCCCCTACGAGCAGTACTTC. It specifies CSAGLGFSPYEQYF.

This chain connects TRBV25-1 to TRBJ2-5; 7 bases line up with TRBD1. Germline V lookup: CDR1 MGHDK, CDR2 SYGVNS. This CDR3 is built from 15 residues. Trimming at V came to 7 bases and at J to 7 bases, leaving 15 bases not matched to a gene. The CDR3 loop reads CASTTGTERSGTQYF. DNA for the CDR3: TGTGCCAGCACTACCGGGACAGAAAGATCCGGGACCCAGTACTTC.

This clonotype was counted only a few times. V and J are TRBV11-2 and TRBJ1-5; no clear D gene. The CDR3 has 13 amino acids. CDR1 is SGHAT and CDR2 is FQNNGV in the germline V gene. V dropped 0 bases and J dropped 8 bases, with 8 bases sitting between them. CDR3 sequence: CASSLDLREPQHF. In DNA form, the CDR3 reads TGTGCCAGCAGCTTAGATCTTCGAGAGCCCCAGCATTTT.

The rearrangement uses TRBV5-3 and TRBJ2-1; possibly TRBD2 for D (6 bases). TRBV5-3 is annotated as an ORF whose role is uncertain. The CDR3 is 14 residues long. The V gene lost 10 bases and the J gene lost 0 bases, with 14 bases spanning the gap. CDR3 region: CAPTAGSSYNEQFF. The CDR3 nucleotides read TGTGCCCCCACGGCGGGGAGCTCCTACAATGAGCAGTTCTTC.

This clonotype was found a few times. This sequence joins TRBV30 and TRBJ2-2; TRBD1 might be the D (5 bases). V was cut by 3 bases and J by 3 bases, with 5 bases left in between. Germline V gene lookup returns CDR1 GTSNPN and CDR2 SVGIG (reference sequence). The CDR3 runs 12 residues. This chain's CDR3 is CAWRGDTGELFF. Here the CDR3 DNA reads TGTGCCTGGAGAGGGGACACCGGGGAGCTGTTTTTT.

This clonotype was seen only a few times. The rearrangement links TRBV6-1 to TRBJ1-4; the D is unclear. Trimming stripped 1 base from V and 6 bases from J, with 9 bases between. This CDR3 region has 14 residues. CDR1 and CDR2 (germline): MNHNS, SASEGT. Here the CDR3 reads CASSEGGKDEKLFF. The CDR3 bases are TGTGCCAGCAGTGAAGGAGGGAAGGATGAAAAACTGTTTTTT.

The CDR3, as DNA: TGTGCCAGCAGCCGGGGCCCTGGGCGTGGAAACACCATATATTTT. Protein sequence: CASSRGPGRGNTIYF. The V and J genes are TRBV6-1 and TRBJ1-3; maybe TRBD1 (5 bases). CDR1 and CDR2 (germline): MNHNS, SASEGT. The CDR3 extends over 15 amino acids. Trimming left V 6 bases short and J 3 bases short, with 15 bases between.

This clonotype was seen once. The chain carries TRBV6-1 and TRBJ2-7; 11 bases fit TRBD1. V trimming: 10 bases; J trimming: 8 bases; junction bases outside the gene matches: 10. This CDR3 spans 13 amino acids. Germline V gene lookup returns CDR1 MNHNS and CDR2 SASEGT. Written as DNA, the CDR3 is TGTGCCACGACCCCGGACAGGGGGCTTAAGCAGTACTTC. This codes for CATTPDRGLKQYF.

This clonotype was counted only a few times. V and J are TRBV6-1 and TRBJ2-2; maybe TRBD1 (6 bases). The V gene's germline CDR1 is MNHNS and CDR2 SASEGT. Trimming pared 6 bases from V and 6 bases from J, leaving 17 bases between. This CDR3 comprises 15 residues. CDR3 in amino acids: CASSTPTGIPGELFF. The CDR3 DNA reads as TGTGCCAGCAGCACCCCTACAGGGATTCCCGGGGAGCTGTTTTTT.

V usage is TRBV7-6 and J usage is TRBJ2-5; a possible D gene is TRBD1 (6 bases). The CDR3 extends over 13 amino acids. CDR1 is SGHVS and CDR2 is FNYEAQ in the germline V gene. V was trimmed by 4 bases and J by 3 bases, leaving 9 bases between them. In nucleotides, the CDR3 is TGTGCCAGCAGCTGGACAGAGAAAGAGACCCAGTACTTC. This codes for CASSWTEKETQYF. The full variable domain, completed using reference TRBV7-6 and TRBJ2-5, is GAGVSQSPRYKVTKRGQDVALRCDPISGHVSLYWYRQALGQGPEFLTYFNYEAQQDKSGLPNDRFSAERPEGSISTLTIQRTEQRDSAMYRCASSWTEKETQYFGPGTRLLVL.

The chain has TRBV2 and TRBJ1-1; D uncertain. V lost 1 base and J 6 bases, leaving 15 bases between the germline ends. CDR3 length equals 15 residues. The germline V gene has CDR1 SNHLY and CDR2 FYNNEI. The CDR3 reads CASSEVLGMFSEAFF. Written as DNA, the CDR3 is TGTGCCAGCAGTGAAGTTTTGGGGATGTTCTCTGAAGCTTTCTTT. The full variable domain, in which reference TRBV2 and TRBJ1-1 provide the parts outside the CDR3, is EPEVTQTPSHQVTQMGQEVILRCVPISNHLYFYWYRQILGQKVEFLVSFYNNEISEKSEIFDDQFSVERPDGSNFTLKIRSTKLEDSAMYFCASSEVLGMFSEAFFGQGTRLTVV.

V is TRBV6-5 and J is TRBJ2-3; possibly TRBD1 or TRBD2 for D (5 bases each). Germline CDR1 reads MNHEY; CDR2 reads SVGAGI. The CDR3 extends over 14 amino acids. V was pared by 2 bases and J by 7 bases, with 13 bases between. The CDR3: CASSYRDGAYTQYF. The CDR3 nucleotides are TGTGCCAGCAGTTACCGGGACGGAGCCTATACGCAGTATTTT.

The rearrangement uses TRBV11-2 and TRBJ2-2; TRBD1 is a possible D gene (5 bases). The CDR3 is 15 amino acids. Germline CDR1 reads SGHAT; CDR2 reads FQNNGV. Trimming took off 5 bases at V and 1 base at J, with 11 bases between the two ends. The CDR3 loop reads CASSNRQRNTGELFF. The CDR3 DNA is TGTGCCAGCAGCAATCGACAGAGGAACACCGGGGAGCTGTTTTTT.